These 13 T cell receptor beta chains came from one sample sequenced in a study of T cells in Graves' hyperthyroidism and ophthalmopathy. The source material, RNA transcripts, was used to amplify TCR beta CDR3 regions. The TCR CDR3 first-round RT-PCR relied on the HTBI primer set. TCRdb reprocessed the multiplex PCR reads with MiXCR, giving one entry per CDR3 protein. The sample holds roughly 130,000 distinct CDR3 sequences, approximately 20% seen once. Source material: blood. The receptors were gathered from a woman in her 50s with Graves' hyperthyroidism that later progressed to Graves' ophthalmopathy.

The chain has TRBV18 and TRBJ2-5; TRBD1 matches at 10 bases. CDR3 length equals 18 residues. V shed 5 bases, J shed 5 bases, and the junction held 17 bases outside the gene matches. Per the germline V gene, CDR1 is KGHSH and CDR2 is LQKENI. The CDR3 loop is CASSVPPPGQGILETQYF. CDR3 coding DNA: TGTGCCAGCTCAGTCCCCCCCCCGGGACAGGGGATCTTGGAGACCCAGTACTTC.

The chain recombines TRBV24-1 with TRBJ1-2; tentative D call: TRBD1 (6 bases). Germline V gene lookup returns CDR1 KGHDR and CDR2 SFDVKD. The ends were cut back, 4 bases at V and 8 bases at J, with 10 bases in the middle. The CDR3 spans 12 residues. As DNA, the CDR3 is TGTGCCACCAGTGACAGGGGAGTCGGCTACACCTTC. It specifies CATSDRGVGYTF.

This clonotype was picked up many times. The V gene is TRBV12-3 or TRBV12-4, the J gene TRBJ1-1; possible D gene TRBD1, 5 bases. Trimming took 3 bases from V and 4 from J, leaving 12 bases between them. The CDR3 runs 14 residues. Written as DNA, the CDR3 is TGTGCCAGCAGTTTTGAGGGAGGGACCACTGAAGCTTTCTTT. It translates to CASSFEGGTTEAFF.

The V gene is TRBV7-3, the J gene TRBJ2-3; 12 bases line up with TRBD2. CDR1 and CDR2 from the germline V gene are SGHTA and FQGTGA. This CDR3 has 16 amino acids. Unmatched junction bases numbered 3, after V lost 1 base and J lost 4 bases. CDR3 bases: TGTGCCAGCAGCTTAAAGGCTAGCGGGAGGGCAGATACGCAGTATTTT. Translated, it gives CASSLKASGRADTQYF.

The chain carries TRBV28 and TRBJ2-7; 11 bases align to TRBD1. The V gene's germline CDR1 is MDHEN and CDR2 SYDVKM. The CDR3 sequence is 15 residues long. After removal of 7 bases from V and 3 bases from J, the junction contained 8 bases not matched to a gene. The CDR3 DNA reads as TGTGCCAGCAATCTGTCCGGGACAGGGGGCTACGAGCAGTACTTC. This gives the protein CASNLSGTGGYEQYF.

The table lists this clonotype with many counts. The chain employs TRBV6-1 and TRBJ1-3, with D perhaps TRBD1 (6 bases). V was cut by 6 bases and J by 5 bases, with 14 bases left in between. The CDR3 is 14 residues long. Germline-derived CDR1 and CDR2 are MNHNS and SASEGT. The CDR3 loop is CASSQQGHRNTIYF. The CDR3 DNA sequence: TGTGCCAGCAGCCAACAGGGACATAGAAACACCATATATTTT.

This clonotype was observed many times. The chain is built from TRBV28 and TRBJ2-7, with 16 bases matching TRBD2. CDR3 length: 16 residues. Germline V gene sequence: CDR1 MDHEN, CDR2 SYDVKM. Germline trimming cut 6 bases from V and 3 bases from J; bases unmatched to any gene: 5. DNA of the CDR3: TGTGCCAGCAGGGAGGGACTAGCGGGAGGGCACTACGAGCAGTACTTC. This sequence encodes CASREGLAGGHYEQYF.

At least ten counts were recorded for this clonotype. The chain joins TRBV7-2 to TRBJ2-1, with 13 bases aligning to TRBD2. The germline CDR1 and CDR2 sequences are SGHTA and FQGNSA. The CDR3 has 15 residues. V trimming: 4 bases; J trimming: 9 bases; junction bases outside the gene matches: 6. The chain's CDR3 is CASSWTSGSGSEQFF. DNA for the CDR3: TGTGCCAGCAGCTGGACTAGCGGGAGTGGGAGTGAGCAGTTCTTC.

This clonotype was detected many times. The chain combines TRBV30 with TRBJ2-5, with 7 bases identical to TRBD1. Trimming at V came to 0 bases and at J to 5 bases, leaving 6 bases not matched to a gene. Germline CDR1 reads GTSNPN; CDR2 reads SVGIG (reference sequence). This CDR3 has 14 residues. CDR3 bases: TGTGCCTGGAGTGTAGAGGGGGCGCGTGAGACCCAGTACTTC. This gives the protein CAWSVEGARETQYF.

A few counts support this clonotype. This chain joins TRBV25-1 and TRBJ2-5; TRBD2 aligns across 9 bases. Germline assignment: CDR1 MGHDK and CDR2 SYGVNS. This CDR3 spans 17 amino acids. V trimming: 3 bases; J trimming: 5 bases; junction bases outside the gene matches: 13. Written as DNA, the CDR3 is TGTGCCAGCAGTGATAATGGAGGCGGGAGGGCCGCCGAGACCCAGTACTTC. Protein product: CASSDNGGGRAAETQYF.

This clonotype came up many times. CDR3 DNA sequence: TGTGCCAGCAGCTTAGCGGTTGGAGCGGGAAACGAGCAGTACTTC. This codes for CASSLAVGAGNEQYF. This rearrangement joins TRBV7-9 to TRBJ2-7; TRBD2 matches 7 bases. The CDR3 sequence is 15 residues long. The germline CDR1 and CDR2 sequences are SEHNR and FQNEAQ (reference sequence). V trimming: 0 bases; J trimming: 5 bases; junction bases outside the gene matches: 7.

The chain employs TRBV27 and TRBJ2-1, with 16 bases fitting TRBD2. The J segment lost 1 base and the V segment lost 6 bases, leaving 6 bases of the junction unmatched. CDR3 length equals 18 residues. Germline CDR1 reads MNHEY; CDR2 reads SMNVEV (reference sequence). The CDR3 DNA reads TGTGCCAGCAGGACGGGACTAGCGGGAGGGCAGTCCTACAATGAGCAGTTCTTC. Its protein is CASRTGLAGGQSYNEQFF.

With regard to this clonotype: This may stem from a read error, because a much larger clone lies one nucleotide away. The rearrangement joins TRBV12-3 or TRBV12-4 to TRBJ1-1; a possible D gene is TRBD1 (5 bases). V gave up 6 bases and J gave up 4 bases, with 12 bases separating them. The CDR3 sequence is 13 residues long. This CDR3 is CASRPSGGTEAFF. CDR3 sequence (DNA): TGTGCCAGCAGGCCCAGTGGGGGCACTGAAGCTTTCTTT.